This passage covers 21 T cell receptor beta chains from one sample sequenced in a study of PD-1 blockade in mismatch repair-deficient tumors. TCRdb's copy holds only in-frame clones and misses some; the assay was immunoSEQ multiplex PCR. The sample has tens of thousands of clones, 65% to 85% seen once. The sequences come from PBMCs, collected less than 7 weeks after starting pembrolizumab. All receptors derive from an adult with mismatch repair-deficient cancer.

This sequence joins TRBV19 and TRBJ1-1; no clear D gene. V lost 3 bases, J lost 0 bases, and 17 bases lay in between. The CDR3 extends over 17 amino acids. Per the germline V gene, CDR1 is LNHDA and CDR2 is SQIVND (reference sequence). This CDR3 is CASSIPSVGEVNTEAFF. CDR3 DNA: TGTGCCAGTAGTATCCCCTCAGTAGGAGAGGTGAACACTGAAGCTTTCTTT.

This sequence joins TRBV2 and TRBJ2-7; no clear D gene. Trimming removed 5 bases from V and 0 bases from J, with 8 bases in between. The V gene's germline CDR1 is SNHLY and CDR2 FYNNEI. The CDR3 length is 13 residues. CDR3 protein: CASSYSYSYEQYF. As DNA, the CDR3 is TGTGCCAGCAGTTACAGTTACTCCTACGAGCAGTACTTC.

The rearrangement uses TRBV7-2 and TRBJ2-3; D gene unclear. Germline CDR1 reads SGHTA; CDR2 reads FQGNSA. There are 15 residues in the CDR3. Trimming took off 0 bases at V and 0 bases at J, with 7 bases between the two ends. The DNA of the CDR3 is TGTGCCAGCAGCTTAGCCCCAACTAGCACAGATACGCAGTATTTT. This sequence encodes CASSLAPTSTDTQYF.

This rearrangement joins TRBV27 to TRBJ1-2; D is unclear. Germline values: CDR1 MNHEY, CDR2 SMNVEV (reference sequence). CDR3 length equals 12 residues. The V end lost 2 bases, the J end lost 6 bases, and 7 bases lay between the germline ends. Written as DNA, the CDR3 is TGTGCCAGCAGTTTAACGGGTGATGGCTACACCTTC. This encodes CASSLTGDGYTF.

This rearrangement joins TRBV6-5 to TRBJ2-1, with D possibly matching TRBD2 (6 bases). This CDR3 has 13 amino acids. V gave up 0 bases and J gave up 12 bases, with 12 bases separating them. CDR1 is MNHEY, CDR2 SVGAGI, per germline. The CDR3 region has the DNA TGTGCCAGCAGTTACTCGATTATGACTAGGCAGTTCTTC. Translated, it gives CASSYSIMTRQFF.

The V call is TRBV6-6, the J call TRBJ2-1; weak D call: TRBD1 (5 bases). V was shortened by 10 bases and J by 1 base, with 20 bases between the two germline ends. The CDR3 has 16 amino acids. Per germline, CDR1 MNHNY and CDR2 SVGAGI (reference sequence). The CDR3 coding sequence is TGTGCCACCTGTCTAGGGCGGACACGGTCCTACAATGAGCAGTTCTTC. It specifies CATCLGRTRSYNEQFF.

This clone appeared a few times. The chain carries TRBV5-1 and TRBJ1-2; D ambiguous. This CDR3 is 14 amino acids long. V lost 3 bases to trimming and J lost 0 bases, with 9 bases between them. Germline-derived CDR1 and CDR2 are SGHRS and YFSETQ. CDR3 DNA sequence: TGCGCCAGCAGCTCCCCTTCCGCTAACTATGGCTACACCTTC. It codes for CASSSPSANYGYTF.

The V gene is TRBV27, the J gene TRBJ2-5, with D tentatively TRBD1 (8 bases). Trimming took off 4 bases at V and 4 bases at J, with 13 bases between the two ends. CDR3 length: 14 residues. Germline assignment: CDR1 MNHEY and CDR2 SMNVEV (reference sequence). The CDR3 DNA reads as TGTGCCAGCAGTTCGTACAGGGGGGGAGAGACCCAGTACTTC. Its translation is CASSSYRGGETQYF.

This clone has a handful of counts. The CDR3 bases are TGTGCCAGCACCCTCAGGGGCGCGGGAGGAGCGTACGAGCAGTACTTC. Translation: CASTLRGAGGAYEQYF. This chain uses TRBV27 with TRBJ2-7, with 8 bases that match TRBD2. V lost 7 bases, J lost 4 bases, and 15 bases stayed unmatched. The CDR3 covers 16 residues. Germline CDR1 reads MNHEY; CDR2 reads SMNVEV (reference sequence).

This chain joins TRBV5-4 and TRBJ2-6; D may be TRBD1 (5 bases). The CDR3 runs 15 residues. Germline lookup yields CDR1 SGHNT and CDR2 YYREEE (reference sequence). The V end was cut by 1 base, the J end by 3 bases, with 8 bases between. The CDR3 here is CASSLTGSGANVLTF. CDR3 DNA: TGTGCCAGCAGCTTGACAGGAAGTGGGGCCAACGTCCTGACTTTC.

The chain links TRBV29-1 to TRBJ2-5; TRBD2 matches at 9 bases. The J call may be mistaken, given a closer DNA end match to TRBJ2-7. Per germline, CDR1 SQVTM and CDR2 ANQGSEA. This CDR3 contains 13 residues. The CDR3 region is CSVGLAGTPEQYF. CDR3 DNA: TGCAGCGTTGGGCTAGCGGGAACCCCCGAGCAGTACTTC.

The chain is built from TRBV28 and TRBJ1-3; D is possibly TRBD1 (5 bases). In germline, CDR1 is MDHEN, CDR2 SYDVKM. The CDR3 loop spans 14 amino acids. Trimming removed 6 bases from V and 2 bases from J, with 11 bases in between. The CDR3 nucleotides read TGTGCCAGCAGCTCAGGGAAGGCTGGAAACACCATATATTTT. Translated, it gives CASSSGKAGNTIYF.

This clone appeared once. The chain combines TRBV21-1 with TRBJ1-5; the table's D call, TRBD1, has no DNA check behind it. TRBV21-1 is annotated as a pseudogene. The CDR3 totals 18 residues. The CDR3 DNA follows: TGTGCCAGCAGCCCTCGACAGGGATCGACGTTTGGCAATCAGCCCCAGCATTTT. Translated: CASSPRQGSTFGNQPQHF.

CDR3 in DNA: TGTGCCAGCAGCTTAGTGTCCGGGGGAGGCACTGAAGCTTTCTTT. Translated: CASSLVSGGGTEAFF. The V gene is TRBV7-2, the J gene TRBJ1-1; D might be TRBD1 (5 bases). Deletions cut 1 base from V and 4 bases from J, with 13 bases between. Germline CDR1 and CDR2: SGHTA and FQGNSA. The CDR3 totals 15 residues.

The chain is built from TRBV18 and TRBJ2-5, with TRBD2 matching over 13 bases. With 4 bases clipped from V and 5 bases from J, the junction kept 1 base outside the gene matches. Germline V gene lookup returns CDR1 KGHSH and CDR2 LQKENI. The CDR3 loop spans 14 amino acids. CDR3 protein: CASSLLAGGETQYF. CDR3 nucleotide sequence: TGTGCCAGCTCACTACTAGCGGGAGGGGAGACCCAGTACTTC.

The rearrangement uses TRBV19 and TRBJ1-1; 8 bases map to TRBD1. This CDR3 is built from 14 residues. The junction had 8 bases not matched to a gene; V was cut back by 6 bases and J by 5 bases. CDR1 and CDR2 (germline): LNHDA, SQIVND (reference sequence). Written as DNA, the CDR3 is TGTGCCAGTAGATCACAGGGGGTGCGAACTGAAGCTTTCTTT. This codes for CASRSQGVRTEAFF.

The chain employs TRBV10-2 and TRBJ2-1; 12 bases map to TRBD2. Germline V CDR1 and CDR2: WSHSY, SAAADI. The CDR3 has 16 residues. The V segment lost 2 bases and the J segment 6 bases; nucleotides outside the gene matches: 5. As DNA, the CDR3 is TGCGCCAGCAGTGAGCTAGCGGGAGGGTCCCTCAATGAGCAGTTCTTC. Protein: CASSELAGGSLNEQFF.

V gene TRBV5-1 combines with J gene TRBJ2-1; maybe TRBD2 (6 bases). The V end was cut by 2 bases, the J end by 2 bases, with 14 bases between. This CDR3 is 16 amino acids long. The germline gives CDR1 SGHRS, CDR2 YFSETQ. CDR3 coding DNA: TGCGCCAGCAGCTTACGTGTTAGCGGTACCTACAATGAGCAGTTCTTC. This translates into CASSLRVSGTYNEQFF.

The sample holds a few counts of this clone. The gene calls are TRBV25-1 and TRBJ2-5; TRBD1 agrees at 8 bases. CDR3 length: 15 amino acids. Trimming at V came to 5 bases and at J to 1 base, leaving 6 bases not matched to a gene. CDR1 is MGHDK, CDR2 SYGVNS, per germline. CDR3 sequence: CASSNPTGAQETQYF. The CDR3 region has the DNA TGTGCCAGCAGTAACCCGACAGGGGCCCAAGAGACCCAGTACTTC.

The chain couples TRBV19 to TRBJ2-7, with TRBD1 matching over 8 bases. The germline V gene encodes CDR1 LNHDA and CDR2 SQIVND (reference sequence). This CDR3 has 15 amino acids. The ends lost 2 bases at V and 1 base at J; junction bases unmatched: 4. The CDR3 is CASSIRQGSSYEQYF. In nucleotides, the CDR3 is TGTGCCAGTAGTATACGACAGGGGTCATCCTACGAGCAGTACTTC. Full variable domain (outside the CDR3, taken from reference TRBV19 and TRBJ2-7): DGGITQSPKYLFRKEGQNVTLSCEQNLNHDAMYWYRQDPGQGLRLIYYSQIVNDFQKGDIAEGYSVSREKKESFPLTVTSAQKNPTAFYLCASSIRQGSSYEQYFGPGTRLTVT.

The CDR3 protein is CASSNPGGGRTTYEQYF. In DNA form, the CDR3 reads TGTGCCAGCTCGAATCCTGGGGGCGGGAGGACGACCTACGAGCAGTACTTC. The chain combines TRBV18 with TRBJ2-7, with TRBD2 identical over 8 bases. V lost 6 bases, J lost 2 bases, and 15 bases stayed unmatched. CDR1 and CDR2 (germline): KGHSH, LQKENI. The CDR3 consists of 17 residues.